The next 10 T cell receptor beta chains were all read from a single sample in a study of blood T cell repertoires in COVID-19 (dated by TCRdb to about 2020). Libraries were prepared through the immunoSEQ multiplex PCR assay. TCRdb's version of the immuneACCESS table is confined to in-frame rearrangements and falls short of the full clone set. An unresolved V gene accounts for under half of the shortfall where checked; the remainder is of unknown origin. This sample holds around 290,000 clones; about 88% were observed only once. The ten largest clones add up to roughly 13% of the sample. Sequenced: peripheral blood. The receptor source for this set is a woman in her seventies with COVID-19, enrolled during active disease.

The rearrangement joins TRBV24-1 to TRBJ2-3; 7 bases are shared with TRBD1. J gave up 1 base and V 9 bases, and 12 bases lay outside the gene matches. In germline, CDR1 is KGHDR, CDR2 SFDVKD. The CDR3 has 16 residues. The CDR3 nucleotides read TGTGCCACCGGGGAGACAGGGACGAGGGGCACAGATACGCAGTATTTT. This codes for CATGETGTRGTDTQYF.

The chain combines TRBV7-8 with TRBJ1-1; D not certain. The V gene lost 1 base and the J gene lost 0 bases, with 12 bases spanning the gap. This CDR3 is built from 16 residues. The germline V gene has CDR1 SGHVS and CDR2 FQNEAQ. CDR3 loop: CASSLGLLLMNTEAFF. As DNA, the CDR3 is TGTGCCAGCAGCTTAGGTCTGTTACTCATGAACACTGAAGCTTTCTTT.

The chain joins TRBV7-8 to TRBJ2-3, with D perhaps matching TRBD2 (5 bases). The CDR3 consists of 16 residues. V was trimmed by 2 bases and J by 2 bases, leaving 14 bases between them. Germline assignment: CDR1 SGHVS and CDR2 FQNEAQ. The CDR3 sequence: CASSLTRREFTDTQYF. The CDR3 DNA reads TGTGCCAGCAGCTTAACCCGCCGGGAATTCACAGATACGCAGTATTTT.

This clone was recorded only once. J is TRBJ1-4 and V is TRBV4-3; 7 nucleotides agree with TRBD1. With 4 bases clipped from V and 7 bases from J, the junction kept 9 bases outside the gene matches. Germline V lookup: CDR1 LGHNA, CDR2 YSLEER. The CDR3 totals 15 residues. This CDR3 reads CASSRIKGAFEKLFF. CDR3 in DNA: TGCGCCAGCAGCCGGATAAAGGGGGCTTTTGAAAAACTGTTTTTT.

This chain connects TRBV29-1 to TRBJ2-7; 12 nucleotides line up with TRBD2. Germline V lookup: CDR1 SQVTM, CDR2 ANQGSEA. This CDR3 spans 14 amino acids. The ends lost 7 bases at V and 3 bases at J; junction bases unmatched: 7. The CDR3 loop reads CSARTSGVLYEQYF. CDR3 DNA sequence: TGCAGCGCTCGGACTAGCGGGGTCCTCTACGAGCAGTACTTC.

The chain recombines TRBV5-8 with TRBJ1-3; D is unresolved. This CDR3 region has 13 residues. The germline gives CDR1 SGHTS, CDR2 YDEGEE. V was pared by 5 bases and J by 2 bases, with 8 bases between. The CDR3 coding sequence is TGTGCCAGCAGTGAGGCACCTGGAAACACCATATATTTT. Residues: CASSEAPGNTIYF.

This sequence joins TRBV3-1 (or the pseudogene TRBV3-2) and TRBJ1-2; D gene unclear. V was clipped by 0 bases and J by 7 bases, with 9 bases between them. Per the germline V gene, CDR1 is LGHDT and CDR2 is YNNKEL (reference sequence). This CDR3 is 13 amino acids long. CDR3 DNA sequence: TGTGCCAGCAGCCAAGATGAGGTGGCTGGCTACACCTTC. This codes for CASSQDEVAGYTF.

The chain carries TRBV12-3 or TRBV12-4 and TRBJ1-3; 8 nucleotides agree with TRBD1. CDR3 length equals 13 residues. Trimming took 4 bases from V and 13 from J; bases not matched to a gene: 9. The DNA of the CDR3 is TGTGCCAGCAGTTATGAAGACAGGGGCCTAATATATTTT. It translates to CASSYEDRGLIYF.

The chain has TRBV11-2 and TRBJ2-2; D is ambiguous. V was cut by 0 bases and J by 3 bases, with 11 bases left in between. The germline CDR1 and CDR2 sequences are SGHAT and FQNNGV. This CDR3 contains 16 residues. The CDR3 DNA is TGTGCCAGCAGCTTAGATCTGAGCCCCGACACCGGGGAGCTGTTTTTT. It codes for CASSLDLSPDTGELFF.

J is TRBJ2-1 and V is TRBV3-1 (or the pseudogene TRBV3-2); no reliable D call. The CDR3 is 13 residues long. CDR1 LGHDT and CDR2 YNNKEL come from the germline V gene (reference sequence). Trimming shortened V by 1 base and J by 7 bases, and 8 bases separated the two germline ends. The CDR3 loop reads CASSQAQLNEQFF. The CDR3 coding sequence is TGTGCCAGCAGCCAAGCCCAGTTAAATGAGCAGTTCTTC.